This T cell receptor beta chain was profiled in a study of T cells in Graves' hyperthyroidism and ophthalmopathy. Looking at the study overall: Any treatment followed the collection of peripheral blood at initial diagnosis. Regarding the study as a whole: Ophthalmopathy was distinguished from stable hyperthyroidism by 13 V-J signatures. Within blood appeared most thyroid clonotypes that had expanded above 0.001.

Trimming took 0 bases from V and 5 from J; bases not matched to a gene: 4. The CDR3 is made up of 15 amino acids. From germline, CDR1 is SGHTS and CDR2 YDEGEE. The investigators amplified TCR beta CDR3 regions from RNA transcripts. In the first-round RT-PCR of the TCR CDR3, the HTBI primer set was used. TCRdb independently ran MiXCR on the multiplex PCR reads; one entry per CDR3 protein. The table lists about half a million distinct CDR3 sequences, about 20% of them singletons. Details on this clonotype: What it recognizes is unknown.

Ophthalmopathy patients all had a Clinical Activity Score of at least 3, a NOSPECS grade of at least 4 and disease under 3 months old. Sequencing was carried out using blood. The V gene is TRBV5-8, the J gene TRBJ2-2; TRBD2 agrees at 7 bases. This clonotype was obtained from a man aged 35-49 years with Graves' ophthalmopathy. The CDR3 protein is CASSLDPSGTGELFF. CDR3 nucleotide sequence: TGTGCCAGCAGCTTGGATCCTAGCGGAACCGGGGAGCTGTTTTTT. Using reference TRBV5-8 and TRBJ2-2 for the parts outside the CDR3, the full variable domain is EAGVTQSPTHLIKTRGQQATLRCSPISGHTSVYWYQQALGLGLQFLLWYDEGEERNRGNFPPRFSGRQFPNYSSELNVNALELEDSALYLCASSLDPSGTGELFFGEGSRLTVL.